These 21 T cell receptor beta chains came from one sample sequenced in a study of blood T cells in healthy people across ages. It was with a sample-barcoded 5' primer and a J-beta primer mix that a second PCR of roughly 7 to 12 cycles was run. One entry per CDR3 protein results from TCRdb running MiXCR on the 5' RACE reads. The sample lists approximately 690,000 distinct CDR3 sequences, about 43% occurring once. Input material: blood. These receptors originate from a man at least 80 years old in good health.

Written as DNA, the CDR3 is TGTGCCAGCAGCGTAGTATCTAGCGGGGGCGGGAATGAGCAGTTCTTC. This gives the protein CASSVVSSGGGNEQFF. This sequence joins TRBV9 and TRBJ2-1, with 10 positions matching TRBD2. CDR1 is SGDLS and CDR2 is YYNGEE in the germline V gene. The trim removed 0 bases at V and 7 bases at J, leaving 7 bases unmatched. CDR3 length: 16 amino acids.

The CDR3 is CASRQGRGRETQYF. CDR3 bases: TGTGCCAGCAGGCAAGGGAGGGGACGAGAGACCCAGTACTTC. This sequence joins TRBV11-3 and TRBJ2-7, with 7 bases lining up with TRBD2. The DNA matches TRBJ2-5 better at its end, which makes the J call doubtful. The CDR3 is 14 residues long. Per the germline V gene, CDR1 is SGHNT and CDR2 is YENEEA.

Only a few counts were recorded for this clonotype. This chain joins TRBV5-6 and TRBJ2-1, with a possible D match to TRBD1 (5 bases). CDR1 is SGHDT and CDR2 is YYEEEE in the germline V gene. The V and J ends lost 4 bases and 2 bases respectively, with 13 bases between them. The CDR3 contains 15 residues. The chain's CDR3 is CASSDQGSTYNEQFF. As DNA, the CDR3 is TGTGCCAGCAGCGACCAGGGTAGTACCTACAATGAGCAGTTCTTC.

This clonotype showed up just a few times. The chain recombines TRBV20-1 with TRBJ1-1, with 7 nucleotides matching TRBD1. The V gene's germline CDR1 is DFQATT and CDR2 SNEGSKA (reference sequence). Trimming removed 3 bases from V and 1 base from J; junction bases left unmatched: 5. The CDR3 runs 14 residues. CDR3 amino acids: CSARLTGRNTEAFF. The CDR3 coding sequence is TGCAGTGCTAGGTTGACAGGGCGGAACACTGAAGCTTTCTTT.

In this sample, this clonotype turned up once. The rearrangement joins TRBV5-1 to TRBJ2-1; the match to TRBD2 covers 14 bases. This CDR3 spans 16 amino acids. CDR1 is SGHRS, CDR2 YFSETQ, per germline. After removal of 4 bases from V and 6 bases from J, the junction contained 6 bases not matched to a gene. The CDR3 spells CASSPLTSGRANEQFF. The CDR3 nucleotides are TGCGCCAGCAGCCCGCTGACTAGCGGGAGGGCCAATGAGCAGTTCTTC.

The table lists this clonotype with many counts. V and J are TRBV28 and TRBJ2-1; TRBD1 aligns across 7 bases. This CDR3 contains 14 residues. Germline-derived CDR1 and CDR2 are MDHEN and SYDVKM. Trimming took 6 bases from V and 4 from J; bases not matched to a gene: 6. DNA for the CDR3: TGTGCCAGCAGAACGGGACAGACATACAATGAGCAGTTCTTC. Its protein product is CASRTGQTYNEQFF.

The rearrangement links TRBV5-6 to TRBJ2-7; 7 bases are shared with TRBD1. The CDR3 covers 15 residues. The germline V gene has CDR1 SGHDT and CDR2 YYEEEE. The trim removed 0 bases at V and 4 bases at J, leaving 7 bases unmatched. The DNA of the CDR3 is TGTGCCAGCAGCTTGGGGGGTAGGGGGCGGTACGAGCAGTACTTC. It specifies CASSLGGRGRYEQYF.

This clonotype was picked up many times. The chain links TRBV14 to TRBJ2-1, with D perhaps TRBD2 (6 bases). This CDR3 has 15 residues. Germline V lookup: CDR1 SGHDN, CDR2 FVKESK. Deletions cut 1 base from V and 5 bases from J, with 12 bases between. The chain's CDR3 is CASSQARREHNEQFF. CDR3 nucleotides: TGTGCCAGCAGCCAAGCCCGGCGGGAACACAATGAGCAGTTCTTC.

At least ten counts were recorded for this clonotype. The chain employs TRBV4-1 and TRBJ1-1; perhaps TRBD1 as D (5 bases). Trimming pared 2 bases from V and 11 bases from J, leaving 18 bases between. The CDR3 has 14 residues. Germline CDR1 and CDR2: MGHRA and YSYEKL. In DNA form, the CDR3 reads TGCGCCAGCAGCCAACCTGACTGGGGGGATAAGGCTTTCTTT. Residues: CASSQPDWGDKAFF.

Points on this clonotype: A much larger clonotype is one base distant, so this may be a read error. This chain uses TRBV29-1 with TRBJ2-3; 9 nucleotides agree with TRBD1. The trim removed 0 bases at V and 2 bases at J, leaving 6 bases unmatched. The CDR3 is made up of 16 amino acids. Germline assignment: CDR1 SQVTM and CDR2 ANQGSEA. CDR3 nucleotide sequence: TGCAGCGTTGAAGAAGGGACAGGGCTTTTCACAGATACGCAGTATTTT. Translation gives CSVEEGTGLFTDTQYF.

The rearrangement links TRBV28 to TRBJ1-1; 8 bases are a match to TRBD1. V trimming: 5 bases; J trimming: 1 base; junction bases outside the gene matches: 6. The CDR3 consists of 15 residues. Germline CDR1 is MDHEN and CDR2 is SYDVKM. CDR3 bases: TGTGCCAGCAGTCCAACCAGGGGGCAGAACACTGAAGCTTTCTTT. Translation: CASSPTRGQNTEAFF.

A remark on this clonotype: A much larger clone sits a single nucleotide away, making a read error possible. J is TRBJ2-5 and V is TRBV27, with 9 bases fitting TRBD1. The V and J ends lost 2 bases and 1 base, in that order; junction bases with no gene match: 8. The CDR3 loop spans 17 amino acids. Germline CDR1 reads MNHEY; CDR2 reads SMNVEV (reference sequence). The CDR3 region is CASSLLIGTGLQETQYF. The CDR3 DNA is TGTGCCAGCAGTTTACTCATCGGGACAGGGCTCCAAGAGACCCAGTACTTC.

V and J are TRBV6-5 and TRBJ1-2; the match to TRBD1 covers 7 bases. After removal of 5 bases from V and 4 bases from J, the junction contained 4 bases not matched to a gene. Germline CDR1 and CDR2: MNHEY and SVGAGI. CDR3 length: 13 residues. Here the CDR3 DNA reads TGTGCCAGCAGTAACCAGGGGGGCTATGGCTACACCTTC. Translating it yields CASSNQGGYGYTF.

V usage is TRBV7-2 and J usage is TRBJ2-1, with 9 nucleotides matching TRBD2. The V segment lost 1 base and the J segment 8 bases; nucleotides outside the gene matches: 3. Germline values: CDR1 SGHTA, CDR2 FQGNSA. The CDR3 contains 14 residues. The CDR3 coding sequence is TGTGCCAGCAGCTTAGGGACTAGCGTGGATGAGCAGTTCTTC. Translating gives CASSLGTSVDEQFF.

This chain uses TRBV7-9 with TRBJ2-5; D unresolved. Trimming removed 2 bases from V and 5 bases from J, with 12 bases in between. The CDR3 loop spans 14 amino acids. Germline V gene data show CDR1 as SEHNR and CDR2 as FQNEAQ (reference sequence). CDR3 protein: CASSLSSLTETQYF. CDR3 bases: TGTGCCAGCAGCTTATCCAGTCTTACGGAGACCCAGTACTTC.

A note on this clonotype: The junction does not match germline at one end; this may be a read error. In DNA, the CDR3 is TGCAGTACTAGAGAGACAACCGTGCAGTACTTC. This encodes CSTRETTVQYF. This chain joins TRBV20-1 and TRBJ2-5; weak D call: TRBD2 (5 bases). CDR1 and CDR2 from the germline V gene are DFQATT and SNEGSKA (reference sequence). The CDR3 loop spans 11 amino acids.

The genes are TRBV27 and TRBJ2-5; weak D call: TRBD2 (6 bases). Per germline, CDR1 MNHEY and CDR2 SMNVEV (reference sequence). The CDR3 is 14 amino acids. Trimming took off 5 bases at V and 4 bases at J, with 14 bases between the two ends. The CDR3 DNA follows: TGTGCCAGCAGTCCTCGGGCCGGGGGAGAGACCCAGTACTTC. It encodes CASSPRAGGETQYF.

There are a few counts of this clonotype. The chain carries TRBV12-3 or TRBV12-4 and TRBJ1-1; D call uncertain. Between the trimmed V and J ends, which lost 1 base and 6 bases, there was a span of 9 bases. The CDR3 runs 13 residues. The CDR3 is CASSLGLRAEAFF. DNA for the CDR3: TGTGCCAGCAGTTTAGGGCTGAGAGCTGAAGCTTTCTTT.

This clonotype showed up many times. This rearrangement joins TRBV29-1 to TRBJ2-3; D unclear. Germline values: CDR1 SQVTM, CDR2 ANQGSEA. This CDR3 has 12 residues. V shed 3 bases and J shed 3 bases, with 7 bases lying between them. In nucleotides, the CDR3 is TGCAGCGTTGAGAGAGAAACAGATACGCAGTATTTT. This codes for CSVERETDTQYF.

At least ten counts were recorded for this clonotype. The chain links TRBV14 to TRBJ2-1; D is uncertain. This CDR3 has 14 amino acids. Deletions cut 0 bases from V and 12 bases from J, with 15 bases between. The germline V gene has CDR1 SGHDN and CDR2 FVKESK. The CDR3 DNA reads as TGTGCCAGCAGCCAAGAATTGGGTAGAAGGTCGCAGTTCTTC. This sequence encodes CASSQELGRRSQFF.

This clonotype was seen a few times. V usage is TRBV6-2 or TRBV6-3 and J usage is TRBJ2-7; 8 bases are a match to TRBD2. Trimming cost V 0 bases and J 6 bases; bases outside gene matches: 7. This CDR3 is built from 15 residues. In germline, CDR1 is MNHEY, CDR2 SVGEGT. In DNA, the CDR3 is TGTGCCAGCAGTTACTCCGGCGGGAGGAGAATCGAGCAGTACTTC. Its translation is CASSYSGGRRIEQYF.